This T cell receptor (beta chain) was recovered during a study of blood T cell repertoires in COVID-19. The germline CDR1 and CDR2 sequences are LGHNT and FRNRAP. This CDR3 comprises 11 residues. V was cut by 3 bases and J by 7 bases, with 7 bases left in between. The assay was immunoSEQ multiplex PCR, and TCRdb's table has in-frame clones only and misses some. This table has roughly 500,000 clones, 88% appearing once. Material: PBMCs or T cells enriched from blood (not recorded which). This sequence joins TRBV12-5 and TRBJ2-7, with D possibly matching TRBD2 (6 bases). The clonotype originates from a middle-aged woman who had recovered from COVID-19. CDR3 in amino acids: CASGFGGEQYF. CDR3 DNA sequence: TGTGCTAGTGGTTTTGGGGGGGAGCAGTACTTC.